This TCR beta chain was documented in a study of human T cells and chemical hapten exposure. The V end lost 10 bases, the J end lost 2 bases, and 13 bases lay between the germline ends. Germline V lookup: CDR1 KGHDR, CDR2 SFDVKD. This CDR3 region has 13 residues. This sample's time point: patch test 1, 2 weeks after DPC sensitization. Treatment meaning: therapeutic diphenylcyclopropenone sensitization with weekly scalp DPC. In TCRdb, the RACE reads were re-called with MiXCR into one record per CDR3 protein. The sample yields some 380,000 distinct CDR3 sequences, roughly 4.8% seen once. Sequencing was performed on whole blood, taken in connection with sensitization to the hapten diphenylcyclopropenone (DPC). The genes are TRBV24-1 and TRBJ1-2; weak D call: TRBD1 (5 bases). This clonotype was obtained from a woman aged 45-60 years with alopecia areata. Some clones in this sample may be carry-over from other donors' samples. The CDR3 reads CATKGSENYGYTF. For the CDR3, the DNA is TGTGCCACGAAGGGGTCGGAAAACTATGGCTACACCTTC.